This is a list of T cell receptor beta chains from one sample in a study of OX40 agonist ivuxolimab in advanced cancers. The data were produced by immunoSEQ multiplex PCR, yet TCRdb's version contains in-frame clones alone and is incomplete. This sample yields 9,500 to 10,000 clones, of which roughly 70% are seen a single time; 25% to 30% belongs to the top ten. Sample: CD4+ or CD8+ T cells sorted from blood, taken in a trial of the OX40 agonist ivuxolimab. The receptor set was obtained from an adult with an advanced solid tumor such as melanoma, head and neck, liver or kidney cancer. The CDR3 runs from the conserved cysteine through the conserved F or W. A D gene is named only where the DNA matches it firmly. Clone size is not always given. Where it is, it says once, few, many or a class for expanded clones.

j_call,d_call,clone_size,cdr3_length,v_call,cdr3_nt,cdr3_aa
TRBJ2-7,NA,few,12,TRBV2,TGTGCCAGCATGGGGGAGTCCTACGAGCAGTACTTC,CASMGESYEQYF
TRBJ1-5,TRBD1,NA,14,TRBV6-5,TGTGCCAGCGGGACAGTCTATAGCAATCAGCCCCAGCATTTT,CASGTVYSNQPQHF
TRBJ2-7,NA,once,11,TRBV6-5,TGTGCCAGCAGCCTCGTTTACGAGCAGTACTTC,CASSLVYEQYF
TRBJ2-7,NA,NA,10,TRBV6-1,TGTGCCTGTTCTAAGGGGGAGCAGTACTTC,CACSKGEQYF
TRBJ2-7,NA,NA,15,TRBV19,TGTGCCAGTAGTATCTCAGGGGGGTCCGCGAACGAGCAGTACTTC,CASSISGGSANEQYF
TRBJ2-3,NA,NA,12,TRBV5-4,TGTGCCAGCAGCTTGGCTCCGGGTACGCAGTATTTT,CASSLAPGTQYF
TRBJ2-1,NA,NA,15,TRBV28,TGTGCCAGCAGTGCCCCGGACGCGTGGTACAATGAGCAGTTCTTC,CASSAPDAWYNEQFF
TRBJ2-7,NA,few,11,TRBV7-6,TGTGCCAGCAGCTTGACCCGCGAGCAGTACTTC,CASSLTREQYF
TRBJ2-1,TRBD2,once,13,TRBV27,TGTGCCAGTTGGGCTAGCGGGTACAATGAGCAGTTCTTC,CASWASGYNEQFF
TRBJ1-2,NA,NA,12,TRBV7-8,TGTGCCAGCAGCCAGGAGTACTATGGCTACACCTTC,CASSQEYYGYTF
TRBJ1-4,NA,NA,16,TRBV4-3,TGCGCCAGCAGCCAAGATCGGGGGGGGATGGGTGAAAAACTGTTTTTT,CASSQDRGGMGEKLFF
TRBJ2-6,NA,NA,15,TRBV5-1,TGCGCCAGCAGCTTTCAGGGATTTGGGGCCAACGTCCTGACTTTC,CASSFQGFGANVLTF
TRBJ2-3,TRBD1,NA,16,TRBV19,TGTGCCAGTAGTGAGCCGGACAGGCCTTACACAGATACGCAGTATTTT,CASSEPDRPYTDTQYF
TRBJ1-1,TRBD1,NA,15,TRBV28,TGTGCCAGCAGTTTAGGGCAGGGGGTGAAAACTGAAGCTTTCTTT,CASSLGQGVKTEAFF
TRBJ2-2,NA,NA,14,TRBV19,TGTGCCAGTGGTCGGGCCGCGAACACCGGGGAGCTGTTTTTT,CASGRAANTGELFF
TRBJ1-4,NA,NA,17,TRBV27,TGTGCCAGCAGCCGAATGCCCCTTCCCGTTGATAATGAAAAACTGTTTTTT,CASSRMPLPVDNEKLFF
TRBJ2-1,TRBD2,NA,12,TRBV16,TGTGCCAGCACCTTCGGGGGGAATGAGCAGTTCTTC,CASTFGGNEQFF
TRBJ2-3,TRBD2,NA,18,TRBV5-8,TGTGCCAGCAGCTTGCGAAGGGCTAGCGGGGGGGCCAGGGATACGCAGTATTTT,CASSLRRASGGARDTQYF
TRBJ1-5,TRBD1,NA,15,TRBV4-1,TGCGCCAGCAGCCAAGGGACAGGTGCGGGTCAGCCCCAGCATTTT,CASSQGTGAGQPQHF
TRBJ1-2,NA,NA,15,TRBV7-9,TGTGCCAGCAGCTTAAGTACCCAGCCCATTTATGGCTACACCTTC,CASSLSTQPIYGYTF
TRBJ2-3,TRBD2,NA,13,TRBV28,TGTGCCAGCAGTTTCCGGGAGGAAGATACGCAGTATTTT,CASSFREEDTQYF
TRBJ2-7,NA,NA,12,TRBV6-5,TGTGCCAGCAGGACAGCCCCCCACGAGCAGTACTTC,CASRTAPHEQYF
TRBJ2-2,NA,NA,13,TRBV6-5,TGTGCCAGCAGGTGGCTCAACACCGGGGAGCTGTTTTTT,CASRWLNTGELFF
TRBJ1-2,NA,NA,15,TRBV5-4,TGTGCCAGCAGCTTGGGACAGACTCGGAACTATGGCTACACCTTC,CASSLGQTRNYGYTF
TRBJ1-2,TRBD1,NA,13,TRBV29-1,TGCAGCGTGGACGGGACAGGGATGGGTGGCTACACCTTC,CSVDGTGMGGYTF
TRBJ1-1,NA,medium-sized,11,TRBV18,TGTGCCAGCTCACCAGAAGGGGTAACTTTCTTT,CASSPEGVTFF
TRBJ2-5,NA,NA,13,TRBV11-3,TGTGCCAGCAGCGACCGGGACCAAAAGACCCAGTACTTC,CASSDRDQKTQYF
TRBJ2-2,TRBD1,NA,16,TRBV11-3,TGTGCCAGCAGCTCCTATTACAGGGGGCAGGCCGGGGAGCTGTTTTTT,CASSSYYRGQAGELFF
TRBJ2-3,NA,NA,15,TRBV21-1,TGTGCCAGTTCGACAGAGTATAATCGTTCAGATACGCAGTATTTT,CASSTEYNRSDTQYF